This note documents a single T cell receptor beta chain sequence. The data belong to a study of control samples from healthy donors and cancer patients. TCRdb's copy holds only in-frame clones and misses some; the assay was immunoSEQ multiplex PCR. The sample holds approximately 53,000 clones, roughly 90% seen once. The CDR3 covers 16 residues. Germline lookup yields CDR1 KGHDR and CDR2 SFDVKD. V lost 3 bases and J 0 bases, leaving 14 bases between the germline ends. The sequence came from a man aged 25-40 years with colorectal cancer. The chain carries TRBV24-1 and TRBJ2-7; either TRBD1 or TRBD2 may fit D (6 bases each). What was sequenced was PBMCs. The CDR3 here is CATSDNHRDSSYEQYF. DNA of the CDR3: TGTGCCACCAGTGATAATCACAGGGACTCCTCCTACGAGCAGTACTTC.